This TCR beta chain comes out of a study of shared clonotypes between healthy human individuals. Background on the study: The study drew on a couple of women and a few men aged 18 to 49 as donors.

Only in-frame clones appear in the TCRdb table, and some are missing; sequencing was by immunoSEQ multiplex PCR. Found here are roughly 2.6 million clones, approximately 94% of them singletons; the top ten hold around 0.15%. Germline V gives CDR1 ENHRY, CDR2 SYGVKD. V lost 6 bases to trimming and J lost 7 bases, with 19 bases between them. The CDR3 has 14 amino acids. Sequenced sample: naive CD4+ T cells sorted from blood. Subset defined: CD45RA+ positively selected. This clonotype originated in a young man in good health. The chain carries TRBV10-3 and TRBJ2-7, with D possibly being TRBD1 (5 bases). CDR3 sequence reads: CAIRATTALMEQYF. The CDR3 DNA reads TGTGCCATCAGGGCAACGACAGCCCTAATGGAGCAGTACTTC.